The 19 T cell receptor beta chains presented below share a single source sample, sequenced in a study of cytomegalovirus exposure and HLA in healthy donors. 60 Vbeta and 13 Jbeta primers were used in PCR. TCRdb keeps only in-frame clones here, not all; method: immunoSEQ multiplex PCR. The sample lists about 200,000 clones; 75% to 80% were seen once. The sequenced sample consisted of PBMCs. All receptors come from a woman aged 30 to 39 in good health and CMV-seropositive.

V is TRBV20-1 and J is TRBJ1-1; D unresolved. The CDR3 is made up of 11 amino acids. Germline CDR1 and CDR2: DFQATT and SNEGSKA (reference sequence). Trimming removed 3 bases at V and 11 bases at J, with 13 bases between. The CDR3, as DNA: TGCAGTGCTAGGTCGATAACGAGGGCTTTCTTT. It is translated as CSARSITRAFF.

This chain uses TRBV19 with TRBJ2-7; 7 bases line up with TRBD2. Germline V gene data show CDR1 as LNHDA and CDR2 as SQIVND (reference sequence). J was trimmed by 7 bases and V by 2 bases; bases with no gene match: 5. The CDR3 length is 13 residues. The CDR3 sequence: CASSIRPSGEQYF. The CDR3 DNA reads as TGTGCCAGTAGTATACGTCCTAGCGGAGAGCAGTACTTC.

In regard to this clone: Other nucleotide sequences from this sample produce the same CDR3. The rearrangement links TRBV18 to TRBJ2-7; a weak D match, TRBD1 (5 bases). Germline V gene sequence: CDR1 KGHSH, CDR2 LQKENI. The CDR3 extends over 14 amino acids. V was pared by 3 bases and J by 6 bases, with 15 bases between. The CDR3 spells CASSPLGQGGEQYF. Here the CDR3 DNA reads TGTGCCAGCTCACCTTTGGGGCAGGGCGGCGAGCAGTACTTC. Looking up the rest from reference TRBV18 and TRBJ2-7 gives the full variable domain: NAGVMQNPRHLVRRRGQEARLRCSPMKGHSHVYWYRQLPEEGLKFMVYLQKENIIDESGMPKERFSAEFPKEGPSILRIQQVVRGDSAAYFCASSPLGQGGEQYFGPGTRLTVT.

The chain is built from TRBV6-5 and TRBJ1-2; D gene unclear. The ends were cut back, 2 bases at V and 0 bases at J, with 4 bases in the middle. CDR1 is MNHEY, CDR2 SVGAGI, per germline. This CDR3 has 13 residues. This chain's CDR3 is CASSYTTNYGYTF. The CDR3 DNA follows: TGTGCCAGCAGTTACACTACTAACTATGGCTACACCTTC.

The chain recombines TRBV9 with TRBJ1-2, with a tentative D call TRBD1 (6 bases). The CDR3 loop spans 15 amino acids. The germline gives CDR1 SGDLS, CDR2 YYNGEE. V was pared by 0 bases and J by 8 bases, with 17 bases between. Here the CDR3 reads CASSVERGLLRGYTF. CDR3 nucleotides: TGTGCCAGCAGCGTAGAGCGGGGGCTATTGAGGGGCTACACCTTC.

This chain uses TRBV11-3 with TRBJ2-3; D gene ambiguous. Germline loops: CDR1 SGHNT, CDR2 YENEEA. Between the trimmed V and J ends, which lost 8 bases and 1 base, there was a span of 7 bases. The CDR3 is 12 residues long. Here the CDR3 reads CASAPGTDTQYF. CDR3 nucleotide sequence: TGTGCCAGCGCGCCGGGCACAGATACGCAGTATTTT. Combining the CDR3 with reference TRBV11-3 and TRBJ2-3 gives the whole variable domain EAGVVQSPRYKIIEKKQPVAFWCNPISGHNTLYWYLQNLGQGPELLIRYENEEAVDDSQLPKDRFSAERLKGVDSTLKIQPAELGDSAVYLCASAPGTDTQYFGPGTRLTVL.

The J gene is TRBJ2-7, the V gene TRBV28; a weak D match, TRBD2 (6 bases). The CDR3 is 10 amino acids. Per the germline V gene, CDR1 is MDHEN and CDR2 is SYDVKM. The CDR3 sequence: CATGAYEQYF. The CDR3 DNA reads TGTGCGACGGGAGCCTACGAGCAGTACTTC.

The chain is built from TRBV18 and TRBJ2-2; D gene ambiguous. The CDR3 is 17 amino acids. V lost 3 bases and J 1 base, leaving 15 bases between the germline ends. The germline V gene encodes CDR1 KGHSH and CDR2 LQKENI. CDR3 region: CASSPQKPPLNTGELFF. CDR3 nucleotide sequence: TGTGCCAGCTCACCTCAAAAGCCTCCCTTGAACACCGGGGAGCTGTTTTTT.

This chain uses TRBV11-2 with TRBJ1-1; the D is unclear. The CDR3 spans 14 residues. The V and J ends lost 1 base and 3 bases respectively, with 9 bases between them. Per the germline V gene, CDR1 is SGHAT and CDR2 is FQNNGV. CDR3 in DNA: TGTGCCAGCAGCTTAGGAGGAGGGTACACTGAAGCTTTCTTT. It encodes CASSLGGGYTEAFF.

The rearrangement links TRBV28 to TRBJ2-1; the D is unclear. V lost 6 bases and J 0 bases, leaving 3 bases between the germline ends. CDR1 and CDR2 from the germline V gene are MDHEN and SYDVKM. The CDR3 contains 12 residues. CDR3: CASSNSYNEQFF. The CDR3 bases are TGTGCCAGCAGCAACTCCTACAATGAGCAGTTCTTC.

The gene calls are TRBV11-1 and TRBJ2-5; D call uncertain. Germline CDR1 and CDR2: SGHAT and FQDESV (reference sequence). This CDR3 contains 14 residues. V gave up 0 bases and J gave up 6 bases, with 11 bases separating them. CDR3 amino acids: CASSLAAMSKTQYF. Here the CDR3 DNA reads TGTGCCAGCAGCTTAGCAGCAATGAGTAAGACCCAGTACTTC.

The CDR3 bases are TGTGCCAGCACCAGGGATTATAGCAATCAGCCCCAGCATTTT. Translating gives CASTRDYSNQPQHF. The J gene is TRBJ1-5, the V gene TRBV28; D is possibly TRBD1 (5 bases). Germline V gene data show CDR1 as MDHEN and CDR2 as SYDVKM. Between the trimmed V and J ends, which lost 7 bases and 0 bases, there was a span of 10 bases. The CDR3 runs to 14 residues.

The chain joins TRBV5-1 to TRBJ2-7, with D maybe TRBD2 (7 bases). The CDR3 runs 15 residues. V was pared by 0 bases and J by 2 bases, with 12 bases between. Germline V lookup: CDR1 SGHRS, CDR2 YFSETQ. CDR3 sequence (DNA): TGCGCCAGCAGCTTGGTAGGGGGAGGGGCCTACGAGCAGTACTTC. This gives the protein CASSLVGGGAYEQYF.

There are a few counts of this clone. This CDR3 reads CASSEGHTSTDTQYF. The CDR3 region has the DNA TGCGCCAGCAGCGAGGGACATACAAGCACAGATACGCAGTATTTT. The chain employs TRBV5-1 and TRBJ2-3, with TRBD1 as a possible D gene (6 bases). Trimming shortened V by 4 bases and J by 0 bases, and 12 bases separated the two germline ends. The CDR3 is 15 amino acids. The germline gives CDR1 SGHRS, CDR2 YFSETQ.

The chain links TRBV5-4 to TRBJ1-1, with D unclear. Germline loops: CDR1 SGHNT, CDR2 YYREEE (reference sequence). Trimming shortened V by 4 bases and J by 0 bases, and 10 bases separated the two germline ends. This CDR3 comprises 14 residues. CDR3 DNA sequence: TGTGCCAGCAGCAGCCGAGAGCTGAACACTGAAGCTTTCTTT. Translation: CASSSRELNTEAFF.

The chain combines TRBV4-2 with TRBJ2-1, with TRBD2 matching over 7 bases. The germline CDR1 and CDR2 sequences are LGHNA and YNFKEQ. V was clipped by 0 bases and J by 0 bases; unmatched bases: 5. The CDR3 length is 17 residues. DNA of the CDR3: TGTGCCAGCAGCCAAGATGTCCTAGCGGACTCCTACAATGAGCAGTTCTTC. Protein product: CASSQDVLADSYNEQFF.

The chain is built from TRBV5-5 and TRBJ2-7; tentative D call: TRBD1 (5 bases). V was cut by 4 bases and J by 3 bases, with 11 bases left in between. Per germline, CDR1 SGHKS and CDR2 YYEKEE (reference sequence). The CDR3 is 13 amino acids. CDR3 sequence: CASSQLTDYEQYF. CDR3 bases: TGTGCCAGCAGCCAACTGACAGACTACGAGCAGTACTTC. The full variable domain, rest sourced from reference TRBV5-5 and TRBJ2-7, is DAGVTQSPTHLIKTRGQQVTLRCSPISGHKSVSWYQQVLGQGPQFIFQYYEKEERGRGNFPDRFSARQFPNYSSELNVNALLLGDSALYLCASSQLTDYEQYFGPGTRLTVT.

The chain joins TRBV19 to TRBJ2-6, with D possibly TRBD1 on 5 matching bases. Per germline, CDR1 LNHDA and CDR2 SQIVND (reference sequence). CDR3 length: 14 amino acids. V lost 6 bases and J lost 5, with 11 bases in between. CDR3 sequence: CASRRGIRANVLTF. CDR3 nucleotides: TGTGCCAGTAGAAGGGGTATCCGGGCCAACGTCCTGACTTTC.

The chain couples TRBV18 to TRBJ2-1; a weak D match, TRBD2 (6 bases). CDR3 size: 16 residues. Between the trimmed V and J ends, which lost 5 bases and 6 bases, there was a span of 20 bases. Germline values: CDR1 KGHSH, CDR2 LQKENI. DNA for the CDR3: TGTGCCAGCTCAAGGAAGGGAGGCGCGGGGAGCAATGAGCAGTTCTTC. This translates into CASSRKGGAGSNEQFF.